This T cell receptor beta chain appears in the sequencing data of a study of shared clonotypes between healthy human individuals. The study, taken as a whole, reports: Lower generation probabilities were found for non-shared clonotypes than for those shared by all four donors. Sharing of clonotypes among donors was expected to vary with sequencing depth.

Each cell subset's genomic DNA was divided evenly among several immunoSEQ plates. Authors' data handling: For the immunoSEQ data, sequences were junction-only without quality scores, so filtering differed. Produced via immunoSEQ multiplex PCR; TCRdb's table is partial and in-frame only. The V and J calls and clone size come from that table; D and trimming were worked out from the DNA. The sample contains 950,000 to 1,100,000 clones, about four fifths of which appear only once. On this clone: The antigen remains undetermined.

Trimming took off 4 bases at V and 2 bases at J, with 11 bases between the two ends. The CDR3 is 14 amino acids. Germline-derived CDR1 and CDR2 are SGHTA and FQGNSA. This receptor was taken from a man in his late teens or twenties in good health. Some clones in this sample may be carry-over from other donors' samples. The sample taken for sequencing was memory CD4+ T cells from PBMCs. Described subset: CD45RA-negative fraction. The chain couples TRBV7-2 to TRBJ1-1, with D tentatively TRBD1 (6 bases). The CDR3: CASSSGQTNTEAFF. The CDR3 DNA is TGTGCCAGCAGCTCCGGACAGACAAACACTGAAGCTTTCTTT. The variable domain in full, with the rest retrieved from reference TRBV7-2 and TRBJ1-1, is GAGVSQSPSNKVTEKGKDVELRCDPISGHTALYWYRQSLGQGLEFLIYFQGNSAPDKSGLPSDRFSAERTGGSVSTLTIQRTQQEDSAVYLCASSSGQTNTEAFFGQGTRLTVV.